The clone carrying this T cell receptor beta chain was recorded once. These data belong to a study of T cell responses to AZD1222 COVID-19 vaccine. Generated by immunoSEQ multiplex PCR, the TCRdb table keeps only in-frame clones and is missing some. The repertoire holds about 56,000 clones, with 80% to 90% as singletons. The TCR originated in an adult in good health. This specimen consisted of peripheral blood, obtained on day 0 of AZD1222 vaccination.

CDR3 in DNA: TGTGCCAGTAGTCCCTCACAGGGAGTCTATGGCTACACCTTC. The encoded protein is CASSPSQGVYGYTF. The chain links TRBV19 to TRBJ1-2; a possible D gene is TRBD1 (6 bases). CDR3 length equals 14 residues. Trimming removed 5 bases at V and 4 bases at J, with 14 bases between. Germline-derived CDR1 and CDR2 are LNHDA and SQIVND (reference sequence).